The 29 T cell receptor beta chains below all came from one sample that was sequenced in a study of T cells in Graves' hyperthyroidism and ophthalmopathy. Amplified TCR beta CDR3 regions derived from RNA transcripts. Researchers ran a first-round RT-PCR on the TCR CDR3 using the HTBI primer set. TCRdb recomputed calls from the multiplex PCR reads with MiXCR, one row per CDR3 protein. The sample has about 59,000 distinct CDR3 sequences, roughly 50% seen once. The sequenced sample consisted of blood. These receptors all come from a woman aged 55-69 years with Graves' ophthalmopathy.

In its sample, this clonotype was seen many times. This rearrangement joins TRBV28 to TRBJ2-2; 11 nucleotides match TRBD1. The germline CDR1 and CDR2 sequences are MDHEN and SYDVKM. Unmatched junction bases numbered 6, after V lost 3 bases and J lost 6 bases. This CDR3 region has 16 residues. DNA for the CDR3: TGTGCCAGCAGTTTGGCCGGGACAGGGGGGGCCGGGGAGCTGTTTTTT. It specifies CASSLAGTGGAGELFF.

The chain uses TRBV6-5 and TRBJ1-1; tentatively, D is TRBD1 (6 bases). Germline lookup yields CDR1 MNHEY and CDR2 SVGAGI. Trimming cost V 6 bases and J 0 bases, with 29 bases left between them. This CDR3 contains 20 residues. The CDR3 sequence: CASSPDTDRTFPHMNTEAFF. CDR3 nucleotides: TGTGCCAGCAGCCCCGACACGGACAGAACATTTCCCCATATGAACACTGAAGCTTTCTTT.

CDR3 region: CASEQGGTAYTDTQYF. The DNA of the CDR3 is TGTGCCAGCGAGCAGGGAGGGACAGCGTACACAGATACGCAGTATTTT. The chain couples TRBV19 to TRBJ2-3; either TRBD1 or TRBD2 may supply D (7 bases each). V dropped 9 bases and J dropped 2 bases, with 21 bases sitting between them. Germline loops: CDR1 LNHDA, CDR2 SQIVND (reference sequence). CDR3 size: 16 residues.

The V and J genes are TRBV5-1 and TRBJ1-2, with 8 bases matching TRBD1. This CDR3 contains 13 residues. The germline CDR1 and CDR2 sequences are SGHRS and YFSETQ. V gave up 2 bases and J gave up 3 bases; unmatched junction bases: 0. CDR3: CASSLQGDYGYTF. The CDR3 coding sequence is TGCGCCAGCAGCTTACAGGGGGACTATGGCTACACCTTC.

Many counts were recorded for this clonotype. The rearrangement uses TRBV19 and TRBJ1-1; D remains unclear. Trimming cost V 6 bases and J 7 bases, with 15 bases left between them. This CDR3 contains 13 residues. The germline V gene has CDR1 LNHDA and CDR2 SQIVND (reference sequence). CDR3 loop: CASRSRDPIEAFF. CDR3 nucleotide sequence: TGTGCCAGTAGGAGCAGAGACCCGATTGAAGCTTTCTTT.

The rearrangement links TRBV6-2 or TRBV6-3 to TRBJ2-6; D might be TRBD2 (5 bases). This CDR3 has 14 amino acids. The V gene's germline CDR1 is MNHEY and CDR2 SVGEGT. V dropped 2 bases and J dropped 8 bases, with 10 bases sitting between them. CDR3 DNA sequence: TGTGCCAGCAGTTACGTGTCCGGGACCAACGTCCTGACTTTC. This gives the protein CASSYVSGTNVLTF.

The chain has TRBV7-2 and TRBJ2-5, with D perhaps assigned TRBD1 or TRBD2 (7 bases each). The CDR3 is 15 residues long. CDR1 and CDR2 (germline): SGHTA, FQGNSA. V was clipped by 1 base and J by 4 bases, with 13 bases between them. The CDR3: CASSLVTGEGETQYF. The DNA for the CDR3 is TGTGCCAGCAGCTTAGTAACAGGGGAGGGAGAGACCCAGTACTTC.

The chain employs TRBV15 and TRBJ2-1, with 7 bases that match TRBD2. V lost 3 bases to trimming and J lost 8 bases; unmatched junction nucleotides: 16. CDR1 is LNHNV, CDR2 YYDKDF, per germline (reference sequence). The CDR3 is 17 amino acids. The DNA of the CDR3 is TGTGCCACCAGCAGCCAAGCGGGACGGAAAGGGTCGGATGAGCAGTTCTTC. Amino acids: CATSSQAGRKGSDEQFF.

The chain carries TRBV20-1 and TRBJ1-4, with TRBD1 matching 11 bases. Germline lookup yields CDR1 DFQATT and CDR2 SNEGSKA (reference sequence). The CDR3 covers 13 residues. This CDR3 is CSARDRGTGKLFF. The CDR3 DNA reads TGCAGCGCCAGGGACAGGGGGACTGGAAAACTGTTTTTT.

This clonotype was recorded many times. J is TRBJ1-4 and V is TRBV11-2; D remains ambiguous. Germline V gene lookup returns CDR1 SGHAT and CDR2 FQNNGV. The germline V and J ends were trimmed by 7 bases and 5 bases, with 5 bases remaining between them. The CDR3 length is 11 residues. The CDR3 sequence: CASTTNEKLFF. The DNA of the CDR3 is TGTGCCAGCACCACAAATGAAAAACTGTTTTTT.

This clonotype was recorded at least ten times. The J gene is TRBJ2-1, the V gene TRBV20-1, with 7 bases that match TRBD1. The CDR3 sequence is 19 residues long. V was pared by 0 bases and J by 0 bases, with 14 bases of the junction left unmatched. Germline V CDR1 and CDR2: DFQATT, SNEGSKA (reference sequence). Here the CDR3 DNA reads TGCAGTGCTAGAGATAGTTTCCCTACCGGGACAGTCTCCTACAATGAGCAGTTCTTC. It yields the protein CSARDSFPTGTVSYNEQFF.

The CDR3 is CAITATGIWFTDTQYF. The CDR3 DNA follows: TGTGCCATCACCGCGACAGGGATTTGGTTCACAGATACGCAGTATTTT. This sequence joins TRBV12-3 or TRBV12-4 and TRBJ2-3, with 7 positions matching TRBD1. This CDR3 is built from 16 residues. V lost 10 bases, J lost 2 bases, and 15 bases stayed unmatched.

This chain uses TRBV6-5 with TRBJ1-5; 7 bases align to TRBD1. Germline assignment: CDR1 MNHEY and CDR2 SVGAGI. This CDR3 spans 13 amino acids. The J segment lost 7 bases and the V segment lost 10 bases, leaving 10 bases of the junction unmatched. The CDR3 region is CATTDRAGQPQHF. CDR3 sequence (DNA): TGTGCCACCACTGACAGGGCCGGGCAGCCCCAGCATTTT.

This clonotype was detected ten times or more. CDR3 in DNA: TGTGCCAGCAGCGCGTCAAGGACAACTAATGAAAAACTGTTTTTT. Protein: CASSASRTTNEKLFF. The J gene is TRBJ1-4, the V gene TRBV9; D gene ambiguous. V was cut by 3 bases and J by 0 bases, with 9 bases left in between. Germline lookup yields CDR1 SGDLS and CDR2 YYNGEE. The CDR3 loop spans 15 amino acids.

V and J are TRBV24-1 and TRBJ2-1; 9 bases map to TRBD2. Per the germline V gene, CDR1 is KGHDR and CDR2 is SFDVKD. The CDR3 totals 16 residues. The ends lost 0 bases at V and 6 bases at J; junction bases unmatched: 5. CDR3 nucleotide sequence: TGTGCCACCAGTGATTTGGGGGCGGGAGGGGCCAATGAGCAGTTCTTC. Amino acids: CATSDLGAGGANEQFF.

This clonotype has just one count. The chain employs TRBV20-1 and TRBJ2-7, with D unresolved. V was trimmed by 6 bases and J by 7 bases, leaving 10 bases between them. The CDR3 spans 10 residues. Germline CDR1 and CDR2: DFQATT and SNEGSKA (reference sequence). This CDR3 reads CSARDGEQYF. The CDR3, as DNA: TGCAGTGCCCGAGACGGGGAGCAGTACTTC.

This chain joins TRBV7-2 and TRBJ2-3, with 9 bases aligning to TRBD1. This CDR3 spans 16 amino acids. Losses at the gene ends were 3 bases for V and 0 bases for J; bases not matched to a gene: 4. Germline V gene sequence: CDR1 SGHTA, CDR2 FQGNSA. The CDR3 DNA is TGTGCCAGCAGCTTGACAGGGGGGACCAGCACAGATACGCAGTATTTT. Translation: CASSLTGGTSTDTQYF.

Ten or more counts support this clonotype. The chain recombines TRBV6-6 with TRBJ1-6; D is possibly TRBD1 (5 bases). This CDR3 has 15 amino acids. Germline lookup yields CDR1 MNHNY and CDR2 SVGAGI (reference sequence). V was pared by 7 bases and J by 4 bases, with 14 bases between. CDR3 protein: CASTDRQGYNSPLHF. CDR3 in DNA: TGTGCCAGCACCGACCGGCAGGGTTATAATTCACCCCTCCACTTT.

In this sample, this clonotype turned up many times. The rearrangement uses TRBV28 and TRBJ1-5; a possible D gene is TRBD1 (6 bases). The CDR3 totals 14 residues. Trimming left V 7 bases short and J 4 bases short, with 14 bases between. From germline, CDR1 is MDHEN and CDR2 SYDVKM. As DNA, the CDR3 is TGTGCCAGCACCCAGGGGTTCCGGAATCAGCCCCAGCATTTT. As protein: CASTQGFRNQPQHF.

The chain has TRBV29-1 and TRBJ1-2; possibly TRBD1 for D (6 bases). Trimming removed 6 bases at V and 0 bases at J, with 8 bases between. CDR1 and CDR2 from the germline V gene are SQVTM and ANQGSEA. This CDR3 comprises 12 residues. This chain's CDR3 is CSVGQTNYGYTF. DNA of the CDR3: TGCAGCGTCGGACAGACTAACTATGGCTACACCTTC.

This clonotype has at least ten counts. The CDR3 bases are TGCAGTGCTAGGCCGCCGACAGGGATGAACACTGAAGCTTTCTTT. Translated: CSARPPTGMNTEAFF. The gene calls are TRBV20-1 and TRBJ1-1; TRBD1 matches 7 bases. The CDR3 runs 15 residues. The germline V gene encodes CDR1 DFQATT and CDR2 SNEGSKA (reference sequence). Trimming cost V 3 bases and J 0 bases; bases outside gene matches: 7.

This clonotype is medium-sized (0.01 to 0.1%). J is TRBJ1-2 and V is TRBV25-1, with D possibly matching TRBD1 (5 bases). Trimming cost V 2 bases and J 5 bases, with 12 bases left between them. The CDR3 has 14 amino acids. Germline CDR1 MGHDK, CDR2 SYGVNS. The CDR3 DNA follows: TGTGCCAGCAGTGAAATGGGGCGGGATTATGGCTACACCTTC. The encoded protein is CASSEMGRDYGYTF.

The chain is built from TRBV20-1 and TRBJ1-1; D is undetermined. CDR1 DFQATT and CDR2 SNEGSKA come from the germline V gene (reference sequence). V was shortened by 7 bases and J by 2 bases, with 11 bases between the two germline ends. This CDR3 comprises 12 residues. CDR3 DNA: TGCAGTGGCGGCAGGCCTAACACTGAAGCTTTCTTT. This encodes CSGGRPNTEAFF.

This clonotype was picked up many times. One base away lies a much larger clone, so this may be a sequencing read error. The conserved closing phenylalanine or tryptophan is absent in this CDR3, likely reflecting a read error. This rearrangement joins TRBV9 to TRBJ2-4; D remains unclear. Trimming pared 5 bases from V and 9 bases from J, leaving 18 bases between. This CDR3 spans 14 amino acids. Germline V gene lookup returns CDR1 SGDLS and CDR2 YYNGEE. The CDR3 region is CASRRWLRSVIQYL. The CDR3 DNA is TGTGCCAGCAGACGGTGGCTTAGGTCGGTCATTCAGTACCTC.

At least ten counts were recorded for this clonotype. V is TRBV6-2 or TRBV6-3 and J is TRBJ2-2; D is perhaps TRBD2 (6 bases). Germline CDR1 MNHEY, CDR2 SVGEGT. CDR3 length equals 15 residues. Trimming pared 6 bases from V and 1 base from J, leaving 12 bases between. CDR3 loop: CASRWGLENTGELFF. CDR3 coding DNA: TGTGCCAGCAGGTGGGGACTGGAGAACACCGGGGAGCTGTTTTTT.

This chain connects TRBV20-1 to TRBJ2-7; perhaps D is TRBD1 or TRBD2 (6 bases each). The V and J ends lost 5 bases and 6 bases respectively, with 14 bases between them. The germline gives CDR1 DFQATT, CDR2 SNEGSKA (reference sequence). The CDR3 length is 12 residues. CDR3 region: CSAGRWGAEQYF. The CDR3 DNA reads as TGCAGTGCTGGTCGGTGGGGGGCCGAGCAGTACTTC.

The table lists this clonotype with a few counts. This sequence joins TRBV29-1 and TRBJ2-5; TRBD1 aligns across 10 bases. This CDR3 contains 16 residues. Germline lookup yields CDR1 SQVTM and CDR2 ANQGSEA. J lost 8 bases, V lost 5 bases, and 17 bases had no gene match. This CDR3 reads CSVTGTGDTPKLTQYF. CDR3 DNA: TGCAGCGTTACCGGGACAGGGGATACGCCCAAGTTAACCCAGTACTTC.

This clonotype was seen at least ten times. The rearrangement uses TRBV3-1 and TRBJ1-3; D possibly corresponds to TRBD1 (5 bases). Trimming removed 5 bases from V and 0 bases from J, with 11 bases in between. Germline-derived CDR1 and CDR2 are LGHDT and YNNKEL (reference sequence). This CDR3 has 15 residues. CDR3 region: CASSGGGISGNTIYF. The CDR3 nucleotides are TGTGCCAGCAGCGGGGGGGGGATCTCTGGAAACACCATATATTTT.

The chain recombines TRBV11-2 with TRBJ2-7; D call uncertain. V was clipped by 4 bases and J by 7 bases, with 14 bases between them. The CDR3 extends over 13 amino acids. Germline V gene lookup returns CDR1 SGHAT and CDR2 FQNNGV. Here the CDR3 reads CASSYTGLGEQYF. CDR3 DNA sequence: TGTGCCAGCAGCTACACCGGGCTGGGGGAGCAGTACTTC.